These T cell receptor beta chains were read from a single sample in a study of blood T cell repertoires in COVID-19. Profiling relied on immunoSEQ multiplex PCR, and the TCRdb table lists in-frame clones only, not all of them. The table includes around 150,000 clones, approximately 79% detected once. Source material: peripheral blood. The receptors here all came from a woman aged 40 to 49 with COVID-19, enrolled during active disease. Each CDR3 is given without its conserved first and last residue.

cdr3_length: 11
j_call: TRBJ2-3
v_call: TRBV29-1
cdr3_aa: SVGTSGKNTQY

cdr3_length: 9
j_call: TRBJ2-7
v_call: TRBV20-1
cdr3_aa: SALQAYEQY

cdr3_length: 12
j_call: TRBJ2-1
v_call: TRBV11-1
cdr3_aa: ASSRQTGGDEQF

cdr3_length: 13
j_call: TRBJ1-5
v_call: TRBV2
cdr3_aa: ASTEGGTGNQPQH

cdr3_length: 12
j_call: TRBJ1-5
v_call: TRBV10-3
cdr3_aa: AISAVSSNQPQH

cdr3_length: 15
j_call: TRBJ1-1
v_call: TRBV10-3
cdr3_aa: AISAAANTPGVPEAF

cdr3_length: 11
j_call: TRBJ2-7
v_call: TRBV29-1
cdr3_aa: SVAGGGINEQY

cdr3_length: 12
j_call: TRBJ1-1
v_call: TRBV28
cdr3_aa: ASTRTDRAIEAF

cdr3_length: 8
j_call: TRBJ1-1
v_call: TRBV4-1
cdr3_aa: ASRDTEAF

cdr3_length: 13
j_call: TRBJ2-1
v_call: TRBV10-3
cdr3_aa: AISAGLAARGEQF

cdr3_length: 14
j_call: TRBJ1-4
v_call: TRBV9
cdr3_aa: ASSVGSRSFEEKLF

cdr3_length: 11
j_call: TRBJ1-2
v_call: TRBV9
cdr3_aa: ASRADGAYGYT

cdr3_length: 10
j_call: TRBJ1-3
v_call: TRBV30
cdr3_aa: AWSSGGNTIY

cdr3_length: 11
j_call: TRBJ1-1
v_call: TRBV7-2
cdr3_aa: ASSLRSGSEAF

cdr3_length: 11
j_call: TRBJ2-3
v_call: TRBV18
cdr3_aa: ASTQGGADTQY

cdr3_length: 11
j_call: TRBJ1-4
v_call: TRBV29-1
cdr3_aa: SVGDSRDEKLF

cdr3_length: 13
j_call: TRBJ2-1
v_call: TRBV7-3
cdr3_aa: ASSHLAGPYNEQF